The 13 T cell receptor beta chains given below trace back to one sample, sequenced in a study of blood T cell repertoires in COVID-19. Clones were sequenced by immunoSEQ multiplex PCR, and TCRdb holds only the in-frame ones, with some missing. The sample includes over 150,000 clones, 70% to 85% of them seen just once. The sequencing sample was made of peripheral blood. The receptors here all came from a human donor in a cohort sampled during active COVID-19.

The chain uses TRBV19 and TRBJ2-1, with D perhaps TRBD2 (5 bases). The length of the CDR3 is 16 residues. Germline CDR1 is LNHDA and CDR2 is SQIVND (reference sequence). The V end was cut by 0 bases, the J end by 0 bases, with 9 bases between. For the CDR3, the DNA is TGTGCCAGTAGTATAGATGGTGGACTCTCCTACAATGAGCAGTTCTTC. Amino acid sequence: CASSIDGGLSYNEQFF.

The V call is TRBV4-2, the J call TRBJ1-6; D is possibly TRBD1 (6 bases). Germline-derived CDR1 and CDR2 are LGHNA and YNFKEQ. The CDR3 is made up of 16 amino acids. V was clipped by 0 bases and J by 6 bases, with 12 bases between them. CDR3: CASSQDRGHPNSPLHF. The CDR3 DNA sequence: TGTGCCAGCAGCCAAGATCGGGGACACCCTAATTCACCCCTCCACTTT.

The chain joins TRBV3-1 (or the pseudogene TRBV3-2) to TRBJ1-1; TRBD1 might be the D (6 bases). The germline V gene has CDR1 LGHDT and CDR2 YNNKEL (reference sequence). The CDR3 covers 12 residues. Trimming removed 4 bases at V and 8 bases at J, with 11 bases between. The CDR3 DNA is TGTGCCAGCAGCCTACAGGGCCTCGAAGCTTTCTTT. Protein product: CASSLQGLEAFF.

The chain recombines TRBV6-2 or TRBV6-3 with TRBJ2-5, with D possibly matching TRBD1 (6 bases). Germline V lookup: CDR1 MNHEY, CDR2 SVGEGT. The V gene lost 6 bases and the J gene lost 5 bases, with 13 bases spanning the gap. This CDR3 spans 13 amino acids. CDR3 DNA sequence: TGTGCCAGCAGCGGGACAACGCCGGAGACCCAGTACTTC. Translating it yields CASSGTTPETQYF.

The chain has TRBV7-9 and TRBJ2-7; tentative D call: TRBD1 (6 bases). The V end lost 5 bases, the J end lost 3 bases, and 17 bases lay between the germline ends. The germline V gene encodes CDR1 SEHNR and CDR2 FQNEAQ (reference sequence). There are 15 residues in the CDR3. Here the CDR3 DNA reads TGTGCCAGCAGCACTATGACAGGATTACTCTACGAGCAGTACTTC. Encoded protein: CASSTMTGLLYEQYF.

This chain links TRBV29-1 with TRBJ2-1; D is perhaps TRBD1 (5 bases). V shed 4 bases and J shed 5 bases, with 9 bases lying between them. CDR1 and CDR2 (germline): SQVTM, ANQGSEA. The CDR3 sequence is 12 residues long. CDR3 DNA: TGCAGCGTTGTTGACAGAGACAATGAGCAGTTCTTC. Translating it yields CSVVDRDNEQFF.

The chain links TRBV7-2 to TRBJ2-5, with D tentatively TRBD1 (6 bases). The V gene's germline CDR1 is SGHTA and CDR2 FQGNSA. The CDR3 spans 15 residues. The V end was cut by 5 bases, the J end by 1 base, with 14 bases between. CDR3 sequence reads: CASSLEWGLQETQYF. Written as DNA, the CDR3 is TGTGCCAGCAGCCTAGAGTGGGGGCTCCAAGAGACCCAGTACTTC. The full variable domain, in which reference TRBV7-2 and TRBJ2-5 provide the parts outside the CDR3, is GAGVSQSPSNKVTEKGKDVELRCDPISGHTALYWYRQSLGQGLEFLIYFQGNSAPDKSGLPSDRFSAERTGGSVSTLTIQRTQQEDSAVYLCASSLEWGLQETQYFGPGTRLLVL.

The chain links TRBV7-8 to TRBJ2-7; weak D call: TRBD1 (6 bases). Germline V gene lookup returns CDR1 SGHVS and CDR2 FQNEAQ. This CDR3 is 13 amino acids long. V was cut by 10 bases and J by 6 bases, with 19 bases left in between. This CDR3 reads CAKRQATGAEQYF. Written as DNA, the CDR3 is TGTGCCAAACGACAGGCAACGGGCGCCGAGCAGTACTTC.

The chain is built from TRBV5-1 and TRBJ2-7; TRBD2 matches at 7 bases. The CDR3 runs 15 residues. Germline CDR1 is SGHRS and CDR2 is YFSETQ. J lost 3 bases, V lost 0 bases, and 6 bases had no gene match. This chain's CDR3 is CASSLAGPSGYEQYF. As DNA, the CDR3 is TGCGCCAGCAGCTTGGCCGGGCCTAGCGGCTACGAGCAGTACTTC.

V gene TRBV18 combines with J gene TRBJ2-5; 7 bases align to TRBD2. Germline-derived CDR1 and CDR2 are KGHSH and LQKENI. Trimming at V came to 4 bases and at J to 4 bases, leaving 6 bases not matched to a gene. The CDR3 covers 14 residues. The CDR3 sequence is CASSLAGGAETQYF. For the CDR3, the DNA is TGTGCCAGCTCACTAGCGGGCGGGGCAGAGACCCAGTACTTC.

The chain is built from TRBV14 and TRBJ2-3; a weak D match, TRBD1 (7 bases). The CDR3 loop spans 14 amino acids. Germline V CDR1 and CDR2: SGHDN, FVKESK. V dropped 0 bases and J dropped 9 bases, with 13 bases sitting between them. For the CDR3, the DNA is TGTGCCAGCAGCCAAGATTGGGCAGGGGGGACGCAGTATTTT. Protein: CASSQDWAGGTQYF. Together with reference TRBV14 and TRBJ2-3, the CDR3 gives the full variable domain: EAGVTQFPSHSVIEKGQTVTLRCDPISGHDNLYWYRRVMGKEIKFLLHFVKESKQDESGMPNNRFLAERTGGTYSTLKVQPAELEDSGVYFCASSQDWAGGTQYFGPGTRLTVL.

The J gene is TRBJ2-7, the V gene TRBV5-4, with 8 nucleotides matching TRBD1. The CDR3 is 15 amino acids. Germline V gene lookup returns CDR1 SGHNT and CDR2 YYREEE (reference sequence). The V and J ends lost 2 bases and 3 bases, in that order; junction bases with no gene match: 7. The CDR3 DNA is TGTGCCAGCAGCTTAACAGGGGGTGGGTTCTACGAGCAGTACTTC. Protein: CASSLTGGGFYEQYF.

The rearrangement joins TRBV2 to TRBJ2-7; 9 bases line up with TRBD1. Germline V lookup: CDR1 SNHLY, CDR2 FYNNEI. Trimming took 4 bases from V and 6 from J; bases not matched to a gene: 1. The CDR3 contains 12 residues. The CDR3 region has the DNA TGTGCCAGCAGTGTACAGGGGGCCGAGCAGTACTTC. Residues: CASSVQGAEQYF.